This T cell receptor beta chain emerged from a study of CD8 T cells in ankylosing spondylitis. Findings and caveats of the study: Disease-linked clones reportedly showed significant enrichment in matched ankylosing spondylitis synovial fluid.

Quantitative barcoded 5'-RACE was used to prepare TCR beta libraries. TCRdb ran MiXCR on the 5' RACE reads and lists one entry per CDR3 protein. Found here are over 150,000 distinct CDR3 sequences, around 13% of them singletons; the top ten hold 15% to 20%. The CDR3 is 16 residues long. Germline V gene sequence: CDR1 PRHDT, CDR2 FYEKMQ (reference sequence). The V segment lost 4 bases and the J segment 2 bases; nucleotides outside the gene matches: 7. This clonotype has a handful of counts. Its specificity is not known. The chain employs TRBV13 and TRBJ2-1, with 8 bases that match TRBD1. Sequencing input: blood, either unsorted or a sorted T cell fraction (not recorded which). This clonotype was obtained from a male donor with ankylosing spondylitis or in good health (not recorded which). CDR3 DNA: TGTGCCAGCAGCTCCGAGGGGACAGGCACCTACAATGAGCAGTTCTTC. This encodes CASSSEGTGTYNEQFF. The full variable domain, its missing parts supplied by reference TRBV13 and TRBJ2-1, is AAGVIQSPRHLIKEKRETATLKCYPIPRHDTVYWYQQGPGQDPQFLISFYEKMQSDKGSIPDRFSAQQFSDYHSELNMSSLELGDSALYFCASSSEGTGTYNEQFFGPGTRLTVL.